In its sample, the clone carrying this T cell receptor beta chain was seen a few times. This sample is drawn from a study of blood T cell repertoires in COVID-19. As handled by the study authors: Scientists estimated how many nucleated cells there were by amplifying reference gene primers. The data were produced by immunoSEQ multiplex PCR, yet TCRdb's version contains in-frame clones alone and is incomplete. Clone size and the V and J calls come from that table; the DNA yielded D and trimming. The sample holds under 300,000 clones, approximately 86% seen once. This CDR3 region has 13 residues. Germline V gene sequence: CDR1 SNHLY, CDR2 FYNNEI. V was pared by 4 bases and J by 10 bases, with 16 bases between.

The chain has TRBV2 and TRBJ1-2; the D gene is possibly TRBD1 (5 bases). The specimen sequenced was peripheral blood. The receptor comes from a woman in her 70s with active or convalescent COVID-19. CDR3 sequence (DNA): TGTGCCAGCAGTGGCGGGACCGACTTACCCTACACCTTC. Protein: CASSGGTDLPYTF.